This TCR beta chain is drawn from a study of shared clonotypes between healthy human individuals. In its sample, this clone was seen a few times. The sample contains more than one DNA sequence encoding this CDR3. Looked up from germline, CDR1 is KGHSH and CDR2 is LQKENI. V lost 2 bases, J lost 5 bases, and 2 bases stayed unmatched. CDR3 size: 13 residues. Assay used: immunoSEQ multiplex PCR; TCRdb lists only in-frame clones, some missing. The sample shows about 2.4 million clones, approximately 92% of them seen only once. The clonotype comes from a man aged 18-30 years in good health. This chain connects TRBV18 to TRBJ1-2; TRBD1 matches 7 bases. Source material: naive CD4+ T cells sorted from blood. Subset: CD45RA+ positively selected. CDR3 loop: CASSPDRDYGYTF. CDR3 bases: TGTGCCAGCTCACCAGACAGGGATTATGGCTACACCTTC.